This is a list of T cell receptor beta chains from one sample in a study of CD8+ T cells in alopecia areata. Assay: immunoSEQ multiplex PCR; the TCRdb copy retains only in-frame clones and omits some. There are about 200,000 clones in the sample; approximately 56% occur only once, and 3.3% lies in the top ten. Sequencing used CD4+ T cells sorted from blood, obtained at week 4, from a patient treated with tofacitinib. These receptors were obtained from a human donor with alopecia areata. Both conserved end residues are part of each CDR3. The order of the fields is clone size, D gene, V gene, J gene, CDR3 length, CDR3 protein, CDR3 DNA. The D gene is left open where the match is weak. Rows may omit the clone size; those that give it use once, few, many or a size class.

>NA|TRBD2|TRBV7-2|TRBJ2-4|16
CASSFRGGADQNIQYF
TGTGCCAGCAGCTTTCGCGGGGGGGCGGATCAAAACATTCAGTACTTC
>few|NA|TRBV7-9|TRBJ1-4|14
CASSTGKSNEKLFF
TGTGCCAGCAGTACAGGGAAGTCGAATGAAAAACTGTTTTTT
>NA|TRBD1|TRBV5-8|TRBJ2-6|18
CASSGGTGPFSGANVLTF
TGTGCCAGCAGCGGCGGGACAGGGCCCTTCTCTGGGGCCAACGTCCTGACTTTC
>NA|NA|TRBV7-6|TRBJ1-2|14
CASSNPRVPYGYTF
TGTGCCAGCAGCAACCCCCGGGTCCCCTATGGCTACACCTTC
>NA|NA|TRBV29-1|TRBJ2-5|10
CSPVQETQYF
TGCAGCCCCGTACAAGAGACCCAGTACTTC
>few|TRBD1|TRBV10-3|TRBJ1-2|16
CAISDPSDRGGVGYTF
TGTGCCATCAGTGATCCATCGGACAGGGGCGGTGTGGGCTACACCTTC
>few|NA|TRBV19|TRBJ1-2|13
CASSMIGNYGYTF
TGTGCCAGTAGTATGATCGGGAACTATGGCTACACCTTC
>few|NA|TRBV6-6|TRBJ1-2|13
CASSHDPNYGYTF
TGTGCCAGCTCCCACGACCCAAACTATGGCTACACCTTC
>NA|NA|TRBV9|TRBJ1-2|13
CASSVVGGYGYTF
TGTGCCAGCAGCGTAGTTGGGGGCTATGGCTACACCTTC
>few|NA|TRBV2|TRBJ1-6|13
CASSERYNSPLHF
TGTGCCAGCAGTGAACGGTATAATTCACCCCTCCACTTT